Following are 25 T cell receptor beta chains from one sample sequenced in a study of blood T cells in healthy people across ages. The authors ran a second PCR of about 7 to 11 cycles using a sample-barcoded 5' primer and a J-beta primer mix. TCRdb ran MiXCR on the 5' RACE reads and lists one entry per CDR3 protein. Here the sample spans roughly 800,000 distinct CDR3 sequences, roughly 64% being singletons. Sequencing was performed on blood. The receptor source for this set is a man under 40 in good health.

V is TRBV29-1 and J is TRBJ1-1; D gene unclear. The V end was cut by 6 bases, the J end by 0 bases, with 11 bases between. The CDR3 runs 13 residues. The V gene's germline CDR1 is SQVTM and CDR2 ANQGSEA. The CDR3 coding sequence is TGCAGCGTCTCTCGGGAATTGAACACTGAAGCTTTCTTT. This gives the protein CSVSRELNTEAFF.

This rearrangement joins TRBV12-3 or TRBV12-4 to TRBJ2-5; the D gene is possibly TRBD2 (6 bases). Trimming removed 10 bases at V and 11 bases at J, with 26 bases between. The CDR3 sequence is 14 residues long. The CDR3 sequence: CATEGSGSYNEQYF. The CDR3 DNA follows: TGTGCCACCGAAGGTAGCGGATCCTACAATGAGCAGTACTTC.

The chain recombines TRBV11-3 with TRBJ2-7, with 10 bases fitting TRBD2. Germline values: CDR1 SGHNT, CDR2 YENEEA. The CDR3 covers 17 residues. V was clipped by 5 bases and J by 3 bases; unmatched bases: 13. The CDR3: CASSLSGRVLFLYEQYF. CDR3 sequence (DNA): TGTGCCAGCAGCCTAAGCGGGAGGGTCCTTTTCCTCTACGAGCAGTACTTC. Based on the CDR3 plus reference TRBV11-3 and TRBJ2-7, the full variable domain is EAGVVQSPRYKIIEKKQPVAFWCNPISGHNTLYWYLQNLGQGPELLIRYENEEAVDDSQLPKDRFSAERLKGVDSTLKIQPAELGDSAVYLCASSLSGRVLFLYEQYFGPGTRLTVT.

This clonotype was seen only a few times. J is TRBJ2-5 and V is TRBV20-1, with D unclear. From germline, CDR1 is DFQATT and CDR2 SNEGSKA (reference sequence). The CDR3 has 16 residues. Trimming left V 2 bases short and J 3 bases short, with 19 bases between. The CDR3 protein is CSARPRVFRQKETQYF. The CDR3, as DNA: TGCAGTGCTAGACCCCGTGTTTTTCGGCAGAAAGAGACCCAGTACTTC.

This rearrangement joins TRBV7-2 to TRBJ2-2, with D possibly matching TRBD1 (5 bases). The CDR3 runs 16 residues. V shed 3 bases and J shed 1 base, with 12 bases lying between them. Germline assignment: CDR1 SGHTA and CDR2 FQGNSA. The CDR3 sequence is CASSFARGQNTGELFF. The CDR3 coding sequence is TGTGCCAGCAGCTTTGCCCGCGGACAGAACACCGGGGAGCTGTTTTTT.

The chain couples TRBV7-2 to TRBJ2-7; possibly TRBD2 for D (5 bases). Germline assignment: CDR1 SGHTA and CDR2 FQGNSA. The CDR3 has 13 amino acids. The ends were cut back, 4 bases at V and 4 bases at J, with 11 bases in the middle. The CDR3 is CASSSNGEYEQYF. The CDR3, as DNA: TGTGCCAGCAGCTCAAACGGGGAGTACGAGCAGTACTTC.

This clonotype came up once. The chain combines TRBV20-1 with TRBJ2-3; TRBD2 is a possible D gene (5 bases). The CDR3 is 15 residues long. V was shortened by 6 bases and J by 3 bases, with 19 bases between the two germline ends. Germline assignment: CDR1 DFQATT and CDR2 SNEGSKA (reference sequence). The DNA for the CDR3 is TGCAGTGCCGCGGCGGTACTAGACGGGACAGATACGCAGTATTTT. Amino acids: CSAAAVLDGTDTQYF.

This chain uses TRBV20-1 with TRBJ1-2; TRBD1 agrees at 9 bases. Germline CDR1 and CDR2: DFQATT and SNEGSKA (reference sequence). The CDR3 totals 14 residues. The V segment lost 6 bases and the J segment 5 bases; nucleotides outside the gene matches: 10. The CDR3 loop is CSATRSTGGYGYTF. For the CDR3, the DNA is TGCAGTGCCACACGCTCGACAGGGGGTTATGGCTACACCTTC.

This rearrangement joins TRBV29-1 to TRBJ2-5; maybe TRBD2 (5 bases). Trimming left V 4 bases short and J 11 bases short, with 23 bases between. CDR1 is SQVTM and CDR2 is ANQGSEA in the germline V gene. This CDR3 spans 14 amino acids. CDR3: CSVVSGSAYNEQYF. The CDR3 nucleotides read TGCAGCGTTGTAAGTGGGAGTGCCTACAATGAGCAGTACTTC.

This clonotype was seen more than once but under ten times. This chain connects TRBV20-1 to TRBJ2-1; 8 positions agree with TRBD2. This CDR3 has 16 amino acids. The germline V gene encodes CDR1 DFQATT and CDR2 SNEGSKA (reference sequence). The V segment lost 0 bases and the J segment 1 base; nucleotides outside the gene matches: 5. CDR3: CSARDGTRFSYNEQFF. In nucleotides, the CDR3 is TGCAGTGCTAGAGATGGGACTAGGTTTTCCTACAATGAGCAGTTCTTC.

This chain uses TRBV5-1 with TRBJ2-5; D may be TRBD2 (6 bases). Germline V gives CDR1 SGHRS, CDR2 YFSETQ. With 1 base removed from V and 2 bases from J, the gap between germline ends came to 15 bases. This CDR3 region has 16 residues. The CDR3: CASSLRGTGRQETQYF. The CDR3 coding sequence is TGCGCCAGCAGCTTGAGAGGGACGGGGAGGCAAGAGACCCAGTACTTC.

This clonotype was seen a few times. This chain connects TRBV12-3 or TRBV12-4 to TRBJ2-1; possibly TRBD2 for D (6 bases). V was shortened by 7 bases and J by 4 bases, with 14 bases between the two germline ends. CDR3 length: 14 amino acids. In DNA, the CDR3 is TGTGCCAGCAACCAGCGGGTAGGATACAATGAGCAGTTCTTC. Translated: CASNQRVGYNEQFF.

This clonotype was counted only a few times. The chain carries TRBV20-1 and TRBJ2-5; D gene unclear. Looked up from germline, CDR1 is DFQATT and CDR2 is SNEGSKA (reference sequence). The CDR3 is made up of 14 amino acids. The germline V and J ends were trimmed by 4 bases and 5 bases, with 17 bases remaining between them. The CDR3 DNA reads as TGCAGTGCTACCCCTTTGGGTGGCCGGGAGACCCAGTACTTC. The encoded protein is CSATPLGGRETQYF.

The genes are TRBV7-2 and TRBJ2-3; TRBD2 matches at 11 bases. The junction had 3 bases not matched to a gene; V was cut back by 5 bases and J by 8 bases. CDR3 length equals 13 residues. The germline gives CDR1 SGHTA, CDR2 FQGNSA. The CDR3 DNA reads as TGTGCCAGCAGCCCTAGCGGGAGGCGTACGCAGTATTTT. The encoded protein is CASSPSGRRTQYF.

The chain combines TRBV30 with TRBJ1-2; D remains unclear. The CDR3 contains 11 residues. The V gene's germline CDR1 is GTSNPN and CDR2 SVGIG (reference sequence). The V and J ends lost 1 base and 7 bases respectively, with 7 bases between them. The CDR3 bases are TGTGCCTGGAGTGGTGGGGTTGGCTACACCTTC. Amino acid sequence: CAWSGGVGYTF.

The chain links TRBV7-2 to TRBJ2-5; the match to TRBD1 covers 9 bases. Germline CDR1 is SGHTA and CDR2 is FQGNSA. This CDR3 has 14 amino acids. V trimming: 10 bases; J trimming: 5 bases; junction bases outside the gene matches: 11. The CDR3 DNA sequence: TGTGCCATCGAGACAGGGGGGGCCCGGGAGACCCAGTACTTC. Translation: CAIETGGARETQYF.

This clonotype was recorded a few times. The chain has TRBV11-2 and TRBJ1-4; maybe TRBD1 (5 bases). This CDR3 comprises 15 residues. Between the trimmed V and J ends, which lost 5 bases and 3 bases, there was a span of 13 bases. CDR1 SGHAT and CDR2 FQNNGV come from the germline V gene. CDR3 sequence (DNA): TGTGCCAGCAGCGCAATAGGGGATCCTAATGAAAAACTGTTTTTT. Amino acid sequence: CASSAIGDPNEKLFF.

This clonotype has just one count. The chain couples TRBV20-1 to TRBJ1-2; D gene uncertain. Looked up from germline, CDR1 is DFQATT and CDR2 is SNEGSKA (reference sequence). The germline V and J ends were trimmed by 0 bases and 4 bases, with 15 bases remaining between them. The CDR3 has 15 amino acids. Here the CDR3 reads CSARDPERTAYGYTF. The CDR3 DNA reads TGCAGTGCTAGAGATCCTGAACGAACGGCCTATGGCTACACCTTC.

V usage is TRBV5-5 and J usage is TRBJ2-7; D is perhaps TRBD1 (5 bases). V was clipped by 0 bases and J by 3 bases, with 13 bases between them. Germline V gives CDR1 SGHKS, CDR2 YYEKEE (reference sequence). The CDR3 runs to 15 residues. The CDR3 DNA is TGTGCCAGCAGCTTGGAAGGGTGTCAGGGCTACGAGCAGTACTTC. Translated, it gives CASSLEGCQGYEQYF.

This clonotype was detected a few times. The rearrangement links TRBV29-1 to TRBJ2-7, with D possibly called TRBD1 or TRBD2 (6 bases each). The CDR3 has 12 amino acids. In germline, CDR1 is SQVTM, CDR2 ANQGSEA. Trimming pared 5 bases from V and 6 bases from J, leaving 14 bases between. CDR3 DNA sequence: TGCAGCGTTAAGACAGGAGGGGTCGAGCAGTACTTC. Encoded protein: CSVKTGGVEQYF.

This clonotype was counted only a few times. The V gene is TRBV6-5, the J gene TRBJ2-1; TRBD2 aligns across 11 bases. In germline, CDR1 is MNHEY, CDR2 SVGAGI. J gave up 4 bases and V 6 bases, and 2 bases lay outside the gene matches. The CDR3 sequence is 14 residues long. The CDR3 spells CASRRLAGYNEQFF. For the CDR3, the DNA is TGTGCCAGCAGGAGACTAGCGGGATACAATGAGCAGTTCTTC.

V and J are TRBV6-2 or TRBV6-3 and TRBJ1-1; D uncertain. CDR1 MNHEY and CDR2 SVGEGT come from the germline V gene. The CDR3 length is 16 residues. Between the trimmed V and J ends, which lost 0 bases and 0 bases, there was a span of 11 bases. The CDR3 is CASSYSIVYMNTEAFF. The CDR3 bases are TGTGCCAGCAGTTACTCGATTGTCTACATGAACACTGAAGCTTTCTTT.

This chain connects TRBV18 to TRBJ2-3, with no clear D. V was shortened by 5 bases and J by 0 bases, with 9 bases between the two germline ends. Germline V gives CDR1 KGHSH, CDR2 LQKENI. The CDR3 extends over 14 amino acids. The CDR3: CASSSESSTDTQYF. The CDR3 nucleotides are TGTGCCAGCTCATCTGAAAGTAGCACAGATACGCAGTATTTT.

The chain couples TRBV7-2 to TRBJ2-1; 13 bases line up with TRBD2. The germline V gene has CDR1 SGHTA and CDR2 FQGNSA. The CDR3 is 16 amino acids. Trimming at V came to 5 bases and at J to 4 bases, leaving 5 bases not matched to a gene. CDR3 sequence reads: CASSTSGGGGYNEQFF. CDR3 nucleotide sequence: TGTGCCAGCAGCACTAGCGGGGGGGGTGGGTACAATGAGCAGTTCTTC.

The V call is TRBV3-1, the J call TRBJ2-5; 8 bases fit TRBD2. The length of the CDR3 is 16 residues. The junction had 7 bases not matched to a gene; V was cut back by 0 bases and J by 4 bases. CDR1 and CDR2 from the germline V gene are LGHDT and YNNKEL (reference sequence). This CDR3 is CASSQDWRLAGETQYF. CDR3 sequence (DNA): TGTGCCAGCAGCCAAGATTGGCGCCTAGCGGGAGAGACCCAGTACTTC.